This passage covers 26 T cell receptor beta chains from one sample sequenced in a study of molecular identifiers for immune sequencing clone quantification. TCRdb re-called the PCR reads through MiXCR, storing one row per CDR3 protein. In the table there are 350,000 or so distinct CDR3 sequences, about a fifth of which are singletons. Specimen: naive CD8+ T cells from blood, with Jurkat cell RNA spiked in. Subset in this sample: FACS-sorted CD8+CD4-CCR7+CD45RA+ naive T cells. These receptors were taken from a human donor in good health. Some libraries in this study had Jurkat cell RNA spiked in.

This clonotype occurred many times. In DNA form, the CDR3 reads TGTGCCAGCAGCTTAGCTTCCCTAGCGTACACCGGGGAGCTGTTTTTT. Translated: CASSLASLAYTGELFF. The gene calls are TRBV7-9 and TRBJ2-2; possible D gene TRBD2, 6 bases. The germline V gene encodes CDR1 SEHNR and CDR2 FQNEAQ (reference sequence). The CDR3 length is 16 residues. V was trimmed by 0 bases and J by 3 bases, leaving 11 bases between them.

This clonotype was seen at least ten times. This rearrangement joins TRBV6-5 to TRBJ2-1, with D possibly TRBD2 on 5 matching bases. The germline gives CDR1 MNHEY, CDR2 SVGAGI. The CDR3 extends over 13 amino acids. V gave up 0 bases and J gave up 9 bases, with 9 bases separating them. CDR3 DNA sequence: TGTGCCAGCAGTTACTCGAGCGAGGGTGAGCAGTTCTTC. It translates to CASSYSSEGEQFF.

Concerning this clonotype itself: This may be a read error: a much more frequent sequence differs by one nucleotide. The rearrangement links TRBV29-1 to TRBJ2-7, with 10 bases aligning to TRBD1. The CDR3 consists of 14 residues. The germline V gene encodes CDR1 SQVTM and CDR2 ANQGSEA. The CDR3 spells CSVQLRDRGYEQCF. The CDR3 DNA is TGCAGCGTCCAATTACGGGACAGGGGCTACGAGCAGTGCTTC.

On this clonotype itself: A much larger clone lies one base from this, so it may be a read error. J is TRBJ2-3 and V is TRBV27; D is unresolved. The germline CDR1 and CDR2 sequences are MNHEY and SMNVEV (reference sequence). V was pared by 6 bases and J by 4 bases, with 8 bases between. The CDR3 is 12 residues long. CDR3 loop: CASSRRADTQYF. Here the CDR3 DNA reads TGTGCCAGCAGCCGAAGGGCAGATACGCAGTATTTT.

Ten or more counts support this clonotype. The CDR3 reads CASSPLLSGQGNTGELFF. The CDR3 region has the DNA TGTGCCAGCAGTCCCCTATTATCGGGACAGGGGAACACCGGGGAGCTGTTTTTT. This chain links TRBV27 with TRBJ2-2; 9 positions agree with TRBD1. The trim removed 5 bases at V and 1 base at J, leaving 11 bases unmatched. Germline values: CDR1 MNHEY, CDR2 SMNVEV (reference sequence). The CDR3 runs 18 residues.

In its sample, this clonotype was seen a few times. A single base separates this from a much larger clone, so it may be a read error. Because the CDR3 is missing its conserved closing phenylalanine or tryptophan, this is likely a read error. The chain recombines TRBV30 with TRBJ1-1; no clear D gene. This CDR3 has 11 amino acids. Trimming took 3 bases from V and 0 from J, leaving 2 bases between them. The germline V gene has CDR1 GTSNPN and CDR2 SVGIG (reference sequence). The chain's CDR3 is CAWSVNTEAFL. The CDR3 nucleotides read TGTGCCTGGAGCGTGAACACTGAAGCTTTCCTT.

Regarding this clonotype: Possible read error: a much larger clone is one base away. The rearrangement uses TRBV4-1 and TRBJ1-1, with 8 bases fitting TRBD1. The CDR3 is made up of 16 amino acids. Germline V lookup: CDR1 MGHRA, CDR2 YSYEKL. The chain's CDR3 is CASSVTGGTRQSPALF. The CDR3 DNA sequence: TGCGCCAGCAGCGTTACAGGGGGTACGAGGCAATCCCCCGCTCTCTTT.

This clonotype came up once. This could be a read error, since a much larger clone is one nucleotide away. The CDR3 sequence: CASRFSPNYGYTF. The CDR3 coding sequence is TGTGCCAGCCGTTTTTCTCCTAACTATGGCTACACCTTC. The genes are TRBV27 and TRBJ1-2; D gene uncertain. This CDR3 spans 13 amino acids. The V gene's germline CDR1 is MNHEY and CDR2 SMNVEV (reference sequence).

In its sample, this clonotype was seen many times. The chain employs TRBV12-3 or TRBV12-4 and TRBJ2-1, with 9 bases matching TRBD2. This CDR3 has 15 amino acids. J lost 4 bases, V lost 5 bases, and 6 bases had no gene match. Written as DNA, the CDR3 is TGTGCCAGCAGTGCGACTAGCGGACCTTACAATGAGCAGTTCTTC. Amino acids: CASSATSGPYNEQFF.

This clonotype was found many times. One end of the junction fails to match germline, which may point to a read error. This chain joins TRBV7-4 and TRBJ2-1, with TRBD2 identical over 7 bases. Per germline, CDR1 SGHVT and CDR2 SQSDAQ. The CDR3 sequence is 16 residues long. Written as DNA, the CDR3 is TGTGCCAGCAACTTAACCGGGACTATCCTTGACAATGAGCAGTTCTTC. Protein: CASNLTGTILDNEQFF.

With respect to this clonotype: At one end the junction does not follow the germline gene, possibly because of a read error. The chain links TRBV29-1 to TRBJ1-3; D ambiguous. The germline V gene encodes CDR1 SQVTM and CDR2 ANQGSEA. This CDR3 spans 13 amino acids. Here the CDR3 reads CCVGHFSGNTIYF. The CDR3 coding sequence is TGCTGCGTTGGGCACTTCTCTGGAAACACCATATATTTT.

This clonotype was picked up many times. This chain uses TRBV27 with TRBJ2-1; D is possibly TRBD2 (6 bases). The germline gives CDR1 MNHEY, CDR2 SMNVEV (reference sequence). This CDR3 comprises 15 residues. Trimming removed 4 bases at V and 0 bases at J, with 10 bases between. CDR3 sequence: CASSSGLSSYNEQFF. The DNA of the CDR3 is TGTGCCAGCAGTTCTGGACTAAGCTCCTACAATGAGCAGTTCTTC.

On this clonotype itself: A clone one base away is much larger, so this may be a read error. The rearrangement joins TRBV6-1 to TRBJ1-5, with 7 bases lining up with TRBD1. CDR1 is MNHNS, CDR2 SASEGT, per germline. The CDR3 extends over 17 amino acids. DNA for the CDR3: TGTGCCAGCAGTGAACTGAAGGGGGCTGAGGGCAATCGGCCCCAGCATTTT. It encodes CASSELKGAEGNRPQHF.

This clonotype was recorded at least ten times. This chain links TRBV27 with TRBJ1-2; the D gene is possibly TRBD1 (6 bases). Trimming left V 10 bases short and J 4 bases short, with 16 bases between. Germline loops: CDR1 MNHEY, CDR2 SMNVEV (reference sequence). This CDR3 is 13 amino acids long. The CDR3 region is CATRAGEGYGYTF. DNA for the CDR3: TGTGCCACACGGGCAGGGGAGGGCTATGGCTACACCTTC.

The rearrangement uses TRBV4-3 and TRBJ2-1; D might be TRBD1 (6 bases). With 3 bases removed from V and 7 bases from J, the gap between germline ends came to 25 bases. This CDR3 has 18 amino acids. Germline V gene lookup returns CDR1 LGHNA and CDR2 YSLEER. The CDR3 nucleotides read TGCGCCAGCAGCCAGGATAGGTCACAGGGTCTTGCCCTAAATGAGCAGTTCTTC. As protein: CASSQDRSQGLALNEQFF.

As concerns this clonotype: A read error may produce the germline difference seen at one junction end. The chain couples TRBV7-2 to TRBJ2-5; D unresolved. Per the germline V gene, CDR1 is SGHTA and CDR2 is FQGNSA. The CDR3 spans 14 residues. CDR3 residues: CASSLYRAEEAQYF. CDR3 coding DNA: TGTGCCAGCAGCTTATACCGAGCAGAAGAGGCCCAGTACTTC.

Points on this clonotype: This clone may be a read error of a much larger clone one base away. The chain links TRBV7-9 to TRBJ2-3; the D gene is possibly TRBD1 (7 bases). V lost 4 bases and J 0 bases, leaving 14 bases between the germline ends. This CDR3 region has 16 residues. The germline gives CDR1 SEHNR, CDR2 FQNEAQ (reference sequence). The CDR3: CASSSVQGRSTDTQYF. The CDR3 DNA reads TGTGCCAGCAGCTCAGTACAGGGGAGGAGCACAGATACGCAGTATTTT. The complete variable domain, with remaining parts taken from reference TRBV7-9 and TRBJ2-3, reads DTGVSQNPRHKITKRGQNVTFRCDPISEHNRLYWYRQTLGQGPEFLTYFQNEAQLEKSRLLSDRFSAERPKGSFSTLEIQRTEQGDSAMYLCASSSVQGRSTDTQYFGPGTRLTVL.

This clonotype was seen repeatedly, ten times or more. The J gene is TRBJ2-5, the V gene TRBV5-1, with a weak D call TRBD2 (6 bases). The germline CDR1 and CDR2 sequences are SGHRS and YFSETQ. Trimming removed 2 bases at V and 1 base at J, with 9 bases between. The CDR3 has 14 amino acids. The CDR3 loop reads CASSLFGGQETQYF. The CDR3, as DNA: TGCGCCAGCAGCTTATTCGGGGGCCAAGAGACCCAGTACTTC.

On this clonotype itself: A much larger clone differs from this one at a single base, so this may be a read error. The rearrangement joins TRBV20-1 to TRBJ2-7; 7 nucleotides agree with TRBD1. CDR3 length: 15 amino acids. The ends lost 3 bases at V and 2 bases at J; junction bases unmatched: 10. CDR1 DFQATT and CDR2 SNEGSKA come from the germline V gene (reference sequence). CDR3 DNA sequence: TGCAGTGCTAGTACTCCCAGACAGGGTACCTACGAGCAGTACTTC. Protein: CSASTPRQGTYEQYF.

This clonotype was seen ten or more times. V and J are TRBV9 and TRBJ2-7; 8 bases are a match to TRBD2. The CDR3 spans 15 residues. The trim removed 0 bases at V and 4 bases at J, leaving 6 bases unmatched. Germline CDR1 is SGDLS and CDR2 is YYNGEE. The CDR3 coding sequence is TGTGCCAGCAGCGTAGAGGGCGGGGGGCTGTACGAGCAGTACTTC. Its translation is CASSVEGGGLYEQYF.

The rearrangement joins TRBV4-3 to TRBJ1-1; a weak D match, TRBD1 (5 bases). Germline CDR1 is LGHNA and CDR2 is YSLEER. CDR3 length: 15 amino acids. V lost 0 bases and J lost 1, with 9 bases in between. CDR3 loop: CASSQDRVGNTEAFF. The CDR3 nucleotides are TGCGCCAGCAGCCAAGACAGGGTCGGGAACACTGAAGCTTTCTTT.

This clonotype has a count of ten or more. The chain joins TRBV6-1 to TRBJ2-3, with TRBD2 matching 13 bases. The CDR3 sequence is 16 residues long. Trimming took 6 bases from V and 5 from J; bases not matched to a gene: 8. Germline CDR1 is MNHNS and CDR2 is SASEGT. The CDR3 coding sequence is TGTGCCAGCAGAGGACTAGCGGGAGCGCCCTTAGATACGCAGTATTTT. Translated, it gives CASRGLAGAPLDTQYF.

The table lists this clonotype with many counts. V and J are TRBV30 and TRBJ2-1, with D perhaps matching TRBD2 (5 bases). The CDR3 is made up of 13 amino acids. Trimming cost V 1 base and J 7 bases, with 11 bases left between them. Per germline, CDR1 GTSNPN and CDR2 SVGIG (reference sequence). This CDR3 reads CAWSDSPGNEQFF. CDR3 bases: TGTGCCTGGAGTGATTCCCCGGGGAATGAGCAGTTCTTC. The full variable domain, with the rest looked up from reference TRBV30 and TRBJ2-1, is SQTIHQWPATLVQPVGSPLSLECTVEGTSNPNLYWYRQAAGRGLQLLFYSVGIGQISSEVPQNLSASRPQDRQFILSSKKLLLSDSGFYLCAWSDSPGNEQFFGPGTRLTVL.

This clonotype came up many times. The V and J genes are TRBV20-1 and TRBJ1-1; 7 bases line up with TRBD1. The V segment lost 0 bases and the J segment 5 bases; nucleotides outside the gene matches: 9. The germline V gene encodes CDR1 DFQATT and CDR2 SNEGSKA (reference sequence). This CDR3 is built from 15 residues. The CDR3 nucleotides are TGCAGTGCTAGAGATAAGATAGCAGGGGGGACTGAAGCTTTCTTT. Its protein is CSARDKIAGGTEAFF.

This clonotype was picked up many times. The chain combines TRBV7-3 with TRBJ2-1, with 12 bases matching TRBD2. The CDR3 has 15 residues. From germline, CDR1 is SGHTA and CDR2 FQGTGA. The junction had 5 bases not matched to a gene; V was cut back by 3 bases and J by 8 bases. This chain's CDR3 is CASSFLAGGEDEQFF. The CDR3 nucleotides are TGTGCCAGCAGCTTCCTAGCGGGAGGGGAGGATGAGCAGTTCTTC.

As for this clonotype: Since a much larger clone is just one base distant, this may be a read error. V gene TRBV29-1 combines with J gene TRBJ2-2, with unresolved D. Germline V gene data show CDR1 as SQVTM and CDR2 as ANQGSEA. The CDR3 sequence is 13 residues long. Trimming shortened V by 1 base and J by 8 bases, and 11 bases separated the two germline ends. The DNA for the CDR3 is TGCAGCGTTGAAGGTCTAGGCCCAGGGGAGCTGTTTTTT. This translates into CSVEGLGPGELFF.